A single sample gave rise to the 14 T cell receptor beta chains below, sequenced in a study of vaccination and CD4 T cells after COVID-19 (dated by TCRdb to the early 2020s). To prepare the library, PCR was applied. The listed sequencing device is Illumina iSeq 100. At the Johns Hopkins FTIC core, DNA from the cultured CD4+ T cells underwent TCR sequencing with the Oncomine TCR Beta short-read assay. Clones were called with MiXCR by TCRdb after fastp trimmed the public reads at Q25, and only in-frame beta chains were retained. Under each unique CDR3 protein, matching rows form one entry showing the most common genes and DNA. The sample records over 15,000 distinct CDR3 sequences, about 53% of which are singletons. The ten largest clonotypes hold 30% to 35% of the sample. The sample's treatment or condition label, in plain terms: roughly 10-day PBMC culture with coronavirus spike peptide pools or control peptides (ViraFEST assay).

These receptors have no known antigen. Sequencing used cultured CD4+ T cells from blood, obtained after SARS-CoV-2 vaccination. The receptors come from a human donor with COVID-19.

V usage is TRBV12-3 or TRBV12-4 and J usage is TRBJ1-3, with D perhaps matching TRBD1 (5 bases). Trimming left V 4 bases short and J 2 bases short, with 18 bases between. The CDR3 extends over 17 amino acids. CDR3 in DNA: TGTGCCAGCAGTTGGGGGTCAGGGAGGGCCCCTGGAAACACCATATATTTT. Translating gives CASSWGSGRAPGNTIYF.

This clonotype was seen a handful of times. V and J are TRBV2 and TRBJ2-3; 10 bases map to TRBD2. The CDR3 has 16 residues. V shed 6 bases and J 2 bases; nucleotides not matched to a gene: 8. Per germline, CDR1 SNHLY and CDR2 FYNNEI. The CDR3 nucleotides read TGTGCCAGCAGACGGACTAGCGGAATGCTCACAGATACGCAGTATTTT. It translates to CASRRTSGMLTDTQYF.

The V and J genes are TRBV7-2 and TRBJ1-3, with 7 bases that match TRBD1. The CDR3 has 15 amino acids. The V gene's germline CDR1 is SGHTA and CDR2 FQGNSA. V dropped 5 bases and J dropped 4; count of bases not matched to a gene: 8. The CDR3 nucleotides are TGTGCCAGCAGCCAGGACAGGACTAGGGGAAACACCATATATTTT. This codes for CASSQDRTRGNTIYF.

V gene TRBV5-1 combines with J gene TRBJ1-2; 10 nucleotides agree with TRBD1. CDR3 length: 17 amino acids. Per the germline V gene, CDR1 is SGHRS and CDR2 is YFSETQ. After removal of 1 base from V and 6 bases from J, the junction contained 12 bases not matched to a gene. The CDR3 spells CASSLYGTGDSRDGYTF. Written as DNA, the CDR3 is TGCGCCAGCAGCTTGTATGGGACAGGGGACTCGCGGGATGGCTACACCTTC.

This clonotype has just one count. V is TRBV25-1 and J is TRBJ2-2; D uncertain. Germline CDR1 MGHDK, CDR2 SYGVNS. The CDR3 has 15 amino acids. V gave up 4 bases and J gave up 6 bases, with 15 bases separating them. The CDR3 loop reads CASSGRTQGSGELFF. In DNA, the CDR3 is TGTGCCAGCAGTGGCCGGACGCAAGGATCCGGGGAGCTGTTTTTT.

By frequency in the sample, this clonotype is medium-sized. The rearrangement links TRBV7-2 to TRBJ2-1; D may correspond to TRBD1 or TRBD2 (5 bases each). Per germline, CDR1 SGHTA and CDR2 FQGNSA. The CDR3 runs 15 residues. V was clipped by 2 bases and J by 5 bases, with 13 bases between them. The CDR3 spells CASSLLEGRDNEQFF. The CDR3 DNA follows: TGTGCCAGCAGCTTACTCGAGGGGCGGGACAATGAGCAGTTCTTC.

This chain uses TRBV12-3 or TRBV12-4 with TRBJ1-5; the D gene is possibly TRBD1 (6 bases). This CDR3 contains 13 residues. Trimming cost V 5 bases and J 1 base, with 6 bases left between them. CDR3 sequence: CASSQGSNQPQHF. Written as DNA, the CDR3 is TGTGCCAGCAGTCAGGGGAGCAATCAGCCCCAGCATTTT.

This clonotype turned up a few times. This chain joins TRBV7-6 and TRBJ1-1, with D perhaps matching TRBD1 (5 bases). Germline CDR1 is SGHVS and CDR2 is FNYEAQ. The CDR3 sequence is 14 residues long. Trimming removed 5 bases at V and 0 bases at J, with 10 bases between. The CDR3 sequence is CASSRDRLNTEAFF. The CDR3 nucleotides are TGTGCCAGCAGCAGAGACAGACTGAACACTGAAGCTTTCTTT.

In DNA form, the CDR3 reads TGCGCCAGCAGCCGACCGCGGACAGGGGGAAGTCAGCCCCAGCATTTT. This gives the protein CASSRPRTGGSQPQHF. The J gene is TRBJ1-5, the V gene TRBV5-1; TRBD1 matches at 10 bases. Trimming at V came to 4 bases and at J to 6 bases, leaving 10 bases not matched to a gene. The CDR3 has 16 amino acids. Per germline, CDR1 SGHRS and CDR2 YFSETQ.

The genes are TRBV27 and TRBJ2-7; TRBD1 is a possible D gene (5 bases). This CDR3 has 15 residues. The germline V gene encodes CDR1 MNHEY and CDR2 SMNVEV (reference sequence). V dropped 1 base and J dropped 4 bases, with 14 bases sitting between them. The CDR3 DNA sequence: TGTGCCAGCAGTTTATGGGCAGGGATGATGTACGAGCAGTACTTC. It specifies CASSLWAGMMYEQYF.

V and J are TRBV15 and TRBJ1-1, with D unclear. CDR3 length equals 16 residues. Trimming cost V 0 bases and J 5 bases, with 16 bases left between them. Germline CDR1 reads LNHNV; CDR2 reads YYDKDF (reference sequence). Written as DNA, the CDR3 is TGTGCCACCAGCAGAGATCTCGCGAGTTTTTCGACTGAAGCTTTCTTT. Encoded protein: CATSRDLASFSTEAFF.

The table lists this clonotype with a few counts. The chain couples TRBV15 to TRBJ1-1; D unclear. V was shortened by 0 bases and J by 8 bases, with 13 bases between the two germline ends. The CDR3 consists of 14 residues. Looked up from germline, CDR1 is LNHNV and CDR2 is YYDKDF (reference sequence). The DNA of the CDR3 is TGTGCCACCAGCAGAGAACCGCTAACACTGGAAGCTTTCTTT. Residues: CATSREPLTLEAFF. The whole variable domain, filled in from reference TRBV15 and TRBJ1-1, reads DAMVIQNPRYQVTQFGKPVTLSCSQTLNHNVMYWYQQKSSQAPKLLFHYYDKDFNNEADTPDNFQSRRPNTSFCFLDIRSPGLGDTAMYLCATSREPLTLEAFFGQGTRLTVV.

The chain is built from TRBV27 and TRBJ1-2; TRBD1 aligns across 7 bases. The CDR3 has 16 amino acids. V shed 8 bases, J shed 2 bases, and the junction held 14 bases outside the gene matches. In germline, CDR1 is MNHEY, CDR2 SMNVEV (reference sequence). The CDR3, as DNA: TGTGCCAGCGGACTCCGGGACAGAGGAATCAACTATGGCTACACCTTC. It is translated as CASGLRDRGINYGYTF.

V and J are TRBV5-8 and TRBJ1-1; the D gene is possibly TRBD1 (5 bases). The length of the CDR3 is 16 residues. V shed 2 bases and J shed 4 bases, with 18 bases lying between them. Germline assignment: CDR1 SGHTS and CDR2 YDEGEE. CDR3: CASSLRRSGAGTEAFF. CDR3 coding DNA: TGTGCCAGCAGCTTAAGGAGAAGCGGGGCCGGCACTGAAGCTTTCTTT.